The 6 T cell receptor beta chains in this list originate from one sample, sequenced in a study of blood T cell repertoires in COVID-19. The protocol was immunoSEQ multiplex PCR, while the TCRdb copy is restricted to in-frame clones and leaves out a portion. The repertoire includes 100,000 to 140,000 clones, around 90% of them detected once, and roughly 1.2% sits in the top ten. The sequencing input was peripheral blood. The receptor source for this set is a woman aged 30 to 39 with acute or convalescent COVID-19.

Only one count was recorded for this clone. The chain has TRBV30 and TRBJ1-5; 9 nucleotides line up with TRBD1. CDR3 length: 14 residues. V shed 4 bases and J 3 bases; nucleotides not matched to a gene: 4. Per germline, CDR1 GTSNPN and CDR2 SVGIG (reference sequence). Here the CDR3 reads CAWNRDRDNQPQHF. The CDR3 DNA is TGTGCCTGGAACCGGGACAGGGACAATCAGCCCCAGCATTTT.

This clone was picked up one time. This chain joins TRBV7-9 and TRBJ1-1; D is ambiguous. The CDR3 has 15 residues. Trimming took 4 bases from V and 1 from J, leaving 13 bases between them. In germline, CDR1 is SEHNR, CDR2 FQNEAQ (reference sequence). The CDR3 protein is CASSSPLRANTEAFF. CDR3 bases: TGTGCCAGCAGCTCCCCCTTGAGGGCGAACACTGAAGCTTTCTTT. Full variable domain (outside the CDR3, taken from reference TRBV7-9 and TRBJ1-1): DTGVSQNPRHKITKRGQNVTFRCDPISEHNRLYWYRQTLGQGPEFLTYFQNEAQLEKSRLLSDRFSAERPKGSFSTLEIQRTEQGDSAMYLCASSSPLRANTEAFFGQGTRLTVV.

This clone was picked up one time. The chain has TRBV14 and TRBJ2-7; 12 bases map to TRBD1. There are 16 residues in the CDR3. CDR1 SGHDN and CDR2 FVKESK come from the germline V gene. J lost 5 bases, V lost 5 bases, and 10 bases had no gene match. The CDR3 DNA follows: TGTGCCAGCAGCGTAGTCGGGGGACAGGGGGCCCACGAGCAGTACTTC. Amino acid sequence: CASSVVGGQGAHEQYF.

This clone was picked up one time. CDR3 region: CASSSLKNTEAFF. CDR3 nucleotide sequence: TGTGCCAGCAGCAGCCTTAAGAACACTGAAGCTTTCTTT. The chain joins TRBV5-4 to TRBJ1-1; D not certain. Trimming stripped 4 bases from V and 1 base from J, with 8 bases between. Germline lookup yields CDR1 SGHNT and CDR2 YYREEE (reference sequence). The CDR3 is 13 amino acids. Full variable domain (outside the CDR3, taken from reference TRBV5-4 and TRBJ1-1): ETGVTQSPTHLIKTRGQQVTLRCSSQSGHNTVSWYQQALGQGPQFIFQYYREEENGRGNFPPRFSGLQFPNYSSELNVNALELDDSALYLCASSSLKNTEAFFGQGTRLTVV.

The genes are TRBV11-3 and TRBJ1-1, with TRBD1 as a possible D gene (6 bases). The CDR3 is 14 amino acids. The germline V gene encodes CDR1 SGHNT and CDR2 YENEEA. V was shortened by 5 bases and J by 0 bases, with 10 bases between the two germline ends. The CDR3 protein is CASSGRTVNTEAFF. CDR3 nucleotide sequence: TGTGCCAGCAGCGGAAGGACAGTGAACACTGAAGCTTTCTTT.

The gene calls are TRBV28 and TRBJ2-1; D is possibly TRBD1 (6 bases). In germline, CDR1 is MDHEN, CDR2 SYDVKM. The CDR3 contains 12 residues. The germline V and J ends were trimmed by 6 bases and 7 bases, with 10 bases remaining between them. CDR3 protein: CASSSQGNEQFF. CDR3 DNA sequence: TGTGCCAGCAGCTCACAGGGAAATGAGCAGTTCTTC. Using reference TRBV28 and TRBJ2-1 for the parts outside the CDR3, the full variable domain is DVKVTQSSRYLVKRTGEKVFLECVQDMDHENMFWYRQDPGLGLRLIYFSYDVKMKEKGDIPEGYSVSREKKERFSLILESASTNQTSMYLCASSSQGNEQFFGPGTRLTVL.